This T cell receptor (beta chain) is drawn from a study of blood T cell repertoires in COVID-19. For the study at large: Researchers got acute and convalescent COVID-19 samples from the United States, Italy and Spain. The analysed material was cDNA or gDNA that came from T cells, B-cell-depleted T cells, or PBMCs.

Authors' processing steps: It was from reference gene primer amplification that nucleated cell counts were estimated. Profiled with immunoSEQ multiplex PCR; TCRdb holds only in-frame clones, not every one. D and trimming were read from the DNA, whereas the V and J calls and clone size are those reported in that table. The sample yields about 160,000 clones, approximately 83% seen once. Germline V gives CDR1 SGHTA, CDR2 FQGTGA. CDR3 length: 13 amino acids. V was cut by 6 bases and J by 1 base, with 9 bases left in between. The specimen sequenced was peripheral blood. The V call is TRBV7-3, the J call TRBJ1-1, with a tentative D call TRBD1 (5 bases). The sequence came from a woman of 80 years or more with active or convalescent COVID-19. The CDR3 here is CASREQANTEAFF. CDR3 DNA: TGTGCCAGCAGAGAACAGGCGAACACTGAAGCTTTCTTT.